Shown below are 18 T cell receptor beta chains from a single sample sequenced in a study of blood T cell repertoires in COVID-19. Here immunoSEQ multiplex PCR was the method, and the copy in TCRdb shows in-frame clones only, minus some. Of more than 150,000 clones listed, approximately 86% are singletons. Material: peripheral blood. These receptors were obtained from a man aged 55-75 years with acute or convalescent COVID-19.

This chain uses TRBV29-1 with TRBJ1-1; D perhaps matches TRBD1 (5 bases). V lost 4 bases and J 1 base, leaving 13 bases between the germline ends. In germline, CDR1 is SQVTM, CDR2 ANQGSEA. The CDR3 is 14 residues long. The CDR3 DNA reads as TGCAGCGTTGGAGCGGGTACAGGGAACACTGAAGCTTTCTTT. Translation gives CSVGAGTGNTEAFF.

The chain is built from TRBV28 and TRBJ1-6; D is possibly TRBD1 (5 bases). Germline V gene sequence: CDR1 MDHEN, CDR2 SYDVKM. This CDR3 region has 14 residues. The ends were cut back, 10 bases at V and 4 bases at J, with 14 bases in the middle. The CDR3 DNA is TGTGCCACGCGCGGGGCTTTTTATAATTCACCCCTCCACTTT. This translates into CATRGAFYNSPLHF.

This chain connects TRBV4-1 to TRBJ1-2; 10 nucleotides agree with TRBD1. V lost 6 bases, J lost 4 bases, and 8 bases stayed unmatched. CDR3 length: 15 residues. The germline gives CDR1 MGHRA, CDR2 YSYEKL. The CDR3 region is CASRRQGALGYGYTF. The CDR3, as DNA: TGCGCCAGCAGGAGACAGGGGGCGCTGGGCTATGGCTACACCTTC.

The gene calls are TRBV18 and TRBJ2-1; maybe TRBD1 (5 bases). Germline lookup yields CDR1 KGHSH and CDR2 LQKENI. Trimming cost V 2 bases and J 2 bases, with 10 bases left between them. The CDR3 consists of 15 residues. The CDR3 coding sequence is TGTGCCAGCTCACCATCTGGACATCCCTACAATGAGCAGTTCTTC. Protein: CASSPSGHPYNEQFF.

This chain joins TRBV6-5 and TRBJ2-4; 10 bases map to TRBD1. Germline CDR1 is MNHEY and CDR2 is SVGAGI. The CDR3 covers 14 residues. Losses at the gene ends were 4 bases for V and 10 bases for J; bases not matched to a gene: 7. DNA of the CDR3: TGTGCCAGCAGTTTCTTCCGGGACAGGGGAATTCAGTACTTC. This translates into CASSFFRDRGIQYF.

The rearrangement links TRBV13 to TRBJ2-5, with TRBD2 matching 10 bases. The CDR3 extends over 17 amino acids. V lost 5 bases and J lost 0; bases outside the gene matches: 9. The germline V gene has CDR1 PRHDT and CDR2 FYEKMQ (reference sequence). CDR3 amino acids: CASSPVTSGTNQETQYF. The CDR3, as DNA: TGTGCCAGCAGCCCCGTTACTAGCGGGACGAACCAAGAGACCCAGTACTTC.

This clone was found once. V gene TRBV5-1 combines with J gene TRBJ1-1; 7 bases are shared with TRBD1. With 3 bases clipped from V and 1 base from J, the junction kept 9 bases outside the gene matches. Germline values: CDR1 SGHRS, CDR2 YFSETQ. This CDR3 is built from 16 residues. The CDR3, as DNA: TGCGCCAGCAGCTCCGAAGGACAGGCTAAGAACACTGAAGCTTTCTTT. This translates into CASSSEGQAKNTEAFF. The full variable domain, rest sourced from reference TRBV5-1 and TRBJ1-1, is KAGVTQTPRYLIKTRGQQVTLSCSPISGHRSVSWYQQTPGQGLQFLFEYFSETQRNKGNFPGRFSGRQFSNSRSEMNVSTLELGDSALYLCASSSEGQAKNTEAFFGQGTRLTVV.

This chain connects TRBV28 to TRBJ1-2, with 7 bases fitting TRBD1. Germline V gene data show CDR1 as MDHEN and CDR2 as SYDVKM. V shed 6 bases, J shed 8 bases, and the junction held 12 bases outside the gene matches. The CDR3 loop spans 14 amino acids. The CDR3: CASRPTGDLGGYTF. Here the CDR3 DNA reads TGTGCCAGCAGACCTACAGGGGATTTGGGGGGCTACACCTTC.

The chain employs TRBV2 and TRBJ2-2; D is unresolved. The CDR3 is 13 residues long. V was pared by 5 bases and J by 5 bases, with 9 bases between. Germline V gene lookup returns CDR1 SNHLY and CDR2 FYNNEI. Written as DNA, the CDR3 is TGTGCCAGCAGTAGCCGAACTACCGGGGAGCTGTTTTTT. Encoded protein: CASSSRTTGELFF.

This chain uses TRBV9 with TRBJ1-1; perhaps TRBD1 as D (5 bases). CDR1 is SGDLS, CDR2 YYNGEE, per germline. This CDR3 spans 13 amino acids. The V gene lost 4 bases and the J gene lost 5 bases, with 12 bases spanning the gap. For the CDR3, the DNA is TGTGCCAGCAGCCGGAGGGGCCCTACTGAAGCTTTCTTT. This sequence encodes CASSRRGPTEAFF.

This chain joins TRBV30 and TRBJ1-1, with 7 bases identical to TRBD1. Trimming took 4 bases from V and 1 from J; bases not matched to a gene: 6. CDR1 is GTSNPN and CDR2 is SVGIG in the germline V gene (reference sequence). This CDR3 comprises 14 residues. The CDR3 region is CAWTPGQRNTEAFF. In nucleotides, the CDR3 is TGTGCCTGGACCCCGGGACAGAGGAACACTGAAGCTTTCTTT.

V gene TRBV4-2 combines with J gene TRBJ2-5; 8 bases align to TRBD1. The CDR3 loop spans 14 amino acids. Germline V lookup: CDR1 LGHNA, CDR2 YNFKEQ. Germline trimming cut 2 bases from V and 1 base from J; bases unmatched to any gene: 0. CDR3 protein: CASSQTGGQETQYF. CDR3 sequence (DNA): TGTGCCAGCAGCCAAACAGGGGGCCAAGAGACCCAGTACTTC.

This chain connects TRBV19 to TRBJ2-3; D is possibly TRBD2 (6 bases). The CDR3 runs to 16 residues. Germline CDR1 is LNHDA and CDR2 is SQIVND (reference sequence). The V and J ends lost 5 bases and 4 bases respectively, with 19 bases between them. Here the CDR3 reads CASSGQLAPGADTQYF. In DNA form, the CDR3 reads TGTGCCAGTAGTGGGCAGCTAGCGCCCGGGGCAGATACGCAGTATTTT.

The chain joins TRBV24-1 to TRBJ1-1; D not resolved. The V and J ends lost 7 bases and 6 bases respectively, with 20 bases between them. CDR3 length: 15 amino acids. Germline lookup yields CDR1 KGHDR and CDR2 SFDVKD. The CDR3 nucleotides are TGTGCCACCAGGGGGAGGACGGGGTCAGGAGCTGAAGCTTTCTTT. It encodes CATRGRTGSGAEAFF.

The chain carries TRBV14 and TRBJ2-5; D is possibly TRBD1 (5 bases). CDR1 SGHDN and CDR2 FVKESK come from the germline V gene. V was pared by 0 bases and J by 4 bases, with 9 bases between. The CDR3 spans 14 residues. CDR3 in DNA: TGTGCCAGCAGCCAAGATGCAGGGTCAGAGACCCAGTACTTC. Residues: CASSQDAGSETQYF.

V and J are TRBV6-5 and TRBJ2-1; TRBD2 is a possible D gene (6 bases). Germline-derived CDR1 and CDR2 are MNHEY and SVGAGI. The CDR3 loop spans 15 amino acids. Between the trimmed V and J ends, which lost 6 bases and 8 bases, there was a span of 20 bases. This CDR3 reads CASSPSRRAFYEQFF. DNA for the CDR3: TGTGCCAGCAGCCCCTCGCGGAGGGCCTTTTATGAGCAGTTCTTC.

The genes are TRBV4-1 and TRBJ2-1, with D tentatively TRBD1 (9 bases). V lost 4 bases to trimming and J lost 3 bases, with 31 bases between them. This CDR3 is 21 amino acids long. Germline assignment: CDR1 MGHRA and CDR2 YSYEKL. This chain's CDR3 is CASSPQGQGVGSGTSYNEQFF. The CDR3 DNA is TGCGCCAGCAGCCCCCAGGGACAGGGAGTAGGTAGCGGGACTAGCTACAATGAGCAGTTCTTC.

In this sample, this clone turned up once. The chain carries TRBV27 and TRBJ2-7, with 11 bases that match TRBD2. V gave up 5 bases and J gave up 4 bases; unmatched junction bases: 10. Germline V gene data show CDR1 as MNHEY and CDR2 as SMNVEV (reference sequence). The CDR3 contains 16 residues. The CDR3 loop is CASSTRLAGGGYEQYF. The CDR3 nucleotides read TGTGCCAGCAGTACCAGGTTAGCGGGAGGGGGTTACGAGCAGTACTTC.